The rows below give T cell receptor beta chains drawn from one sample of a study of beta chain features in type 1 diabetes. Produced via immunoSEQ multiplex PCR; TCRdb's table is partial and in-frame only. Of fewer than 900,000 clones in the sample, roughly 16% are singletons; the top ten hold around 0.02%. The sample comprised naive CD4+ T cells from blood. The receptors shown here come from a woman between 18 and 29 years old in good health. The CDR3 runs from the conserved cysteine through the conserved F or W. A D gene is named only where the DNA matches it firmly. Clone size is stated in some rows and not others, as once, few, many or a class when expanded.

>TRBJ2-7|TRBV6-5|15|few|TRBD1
CASSYSDRGAYEQYF
TGTGCCAGCAGTTACTCTGACAGGGGGGCCTACGAGCAGTACTTC
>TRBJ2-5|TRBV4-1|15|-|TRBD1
CASSQRTGGGETQYF
TGCGCCAGCAGCCAGAGGACAGGGGGAGGGGAGACCCAGTACTTC
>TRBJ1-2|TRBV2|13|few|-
CASNSQFNYGYTF
TGTGCCAGCAACAGCCAATTCAACTATGGCTACACCTTC
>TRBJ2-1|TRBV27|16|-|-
CASSRSGQFSYNEQFF
TGTGCCAGCAGTAGATCGGGACAATTCAGCTACAATGAGCAGTTCTTC
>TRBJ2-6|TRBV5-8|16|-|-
CASSLFRRSGANVLTF
TGTGCCAGCAGCTTGTTTCGTCGCTCTGGGGCCAACGTCCTGACTTTC
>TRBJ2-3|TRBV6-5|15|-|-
CASSYSPRGTDTQYF
TGTGCCAGCAGTTATAGTCCCCGTGGAACAGATACGCAGTATTTT
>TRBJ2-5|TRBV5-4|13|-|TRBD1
CASSKQGVETQYF
TGTGCCAGCAGCAAACAGGGGGTTGAGACCCAGTACTTC
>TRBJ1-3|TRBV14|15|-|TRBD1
CASSPWTGRRNTIYF
TGTGCCAGCAGCCCATGGACAGGGCGGAGAAACACCATATATTTT
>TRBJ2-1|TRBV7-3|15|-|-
CASSLTREDRNEQFF
TGTGCCAGCAGCTTAACTAGAGAAGACCGAAATGAGCAGTTCTTC
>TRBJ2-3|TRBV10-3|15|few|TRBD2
CAIGRLAGGIDTQYF
TGTGCCATCGGACGACTAGCGGGAGGTATAGATACGCAGTATTTT
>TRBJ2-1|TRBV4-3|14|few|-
CASSQVGGYNEQFF
TGCGCCAGCAGCCAAGTCGGCGGGTACAATGAGCAGTTCTTC
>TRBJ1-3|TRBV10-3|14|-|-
CAIIHRVAGNTIYF
TGTGCCATCATACACAGGGTGGCTGGAAACACCATATATTTT
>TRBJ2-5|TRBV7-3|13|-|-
CASSPRVQETQYF
TGTGCCAGCAGCCCCAGGGTCCAAGAGACCCAGTACTTC
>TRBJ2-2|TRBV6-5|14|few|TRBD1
CASSRQGLAGELFF
TGTGCCAGCAGCAGACAGGGCCTCGCCGGGGAGCTGTTTTTT
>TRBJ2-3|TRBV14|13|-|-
CASSLSGSDTQYF
TGTGCCAGCAGCCTCAGCGGGTCAGATACGCAGTATTTT
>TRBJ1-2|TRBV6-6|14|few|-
CASSYSDLSRGYTF
TGTGCCAGCAGTTACTCGGATCTTTCCCGTGGCTACACCTTC
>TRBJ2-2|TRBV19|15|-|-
CASSIRLAYTGELFF
TGTGCCAGTAGTATTCGGCTAGCCTACACCGGGGAGCTGTTTTTT
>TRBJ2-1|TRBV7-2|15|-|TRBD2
CASSRTSGSYNEQFF
TGTGCCAGCAGCCGAACTAGCGGGAGCTACAATGAGCAGTTCTTC
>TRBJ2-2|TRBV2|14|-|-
CASSTYGGGGELFF
TGTGCCAGCAGTACATATGGGGGCGGCGGGGAGCTGTTTTTT
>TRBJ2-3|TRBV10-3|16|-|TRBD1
CAISAGQGFSTDTQYF
TGTGCCATCAGTGCCGGACAGGGTTTTAGCACAGATACGCAGTATTTT
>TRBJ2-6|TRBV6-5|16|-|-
CASSFAGGPGANVLTF
TGTGCCAGCAGTTTCGCCGGGGGGCCTGGGGCCAACGTCCTGACTTTC
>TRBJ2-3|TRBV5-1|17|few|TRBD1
CASSYDLRDRGADTQYF
TGCGCCAGCAGTTATGACCTCCGGGACAGGGGCGCAGATACGCAGTATTTT
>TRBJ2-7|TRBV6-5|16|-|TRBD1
CASSYQDRERPYEQYF
TGTGCCAGCAGTTACCAAGACAGGGAGAGACCCTACGAGCAGTACTTC
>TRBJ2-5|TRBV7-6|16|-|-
CASSLGASANRETQYF
TGTGCCAGCAGCTTAGGGGCTAGTGCGAATCGGGAGACCCAGTACTTC
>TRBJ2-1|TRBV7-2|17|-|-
CASSSTGEFDSYNEQFF
TGTGCCAGCAGCTCTACCGGGGAGTTCGACTCCTACAATGAGCAGTTCTTC
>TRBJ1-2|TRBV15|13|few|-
CATSRDLAYGYTF
TGTGCCACCAGCAGAGATCTGGCCTATGGCTACACCTTC
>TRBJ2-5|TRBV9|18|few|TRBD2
CASSVGGLAGAFRETQYF
TGTGCCAGCAGCGTAGGGGGACTAGCGGGAGCGTTTAGAGAGACCCAGTACTTC
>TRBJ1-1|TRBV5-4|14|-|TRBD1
CASSPPGTGLEAFF
TGTGCCAGCAGCCCGCCGGGGACAGGGCTTGAAGCTTTCTTT
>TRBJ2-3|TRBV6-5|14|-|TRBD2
CASSLAARTDTQYF
TGTGCCAGCAGTCTAGCGGCCAGAACAGATACGCAGTATTTT
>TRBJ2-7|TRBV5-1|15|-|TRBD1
CASSSGGQGSYEQYF
TGCGCCAGCAGCTCGGGGGGACAGGGTTCCTACGAGCAGTACTTC
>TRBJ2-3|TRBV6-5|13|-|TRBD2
CASGTSGRGTQYF
TGTGCCAGTGGGACTAGCGGGCGGGGTACGCAGTATTTT
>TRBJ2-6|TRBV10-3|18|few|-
CAISGGFSGVSGANVLTF
TGTGCCATCAGTGGTGGCTTCTCCGGAGTCTCTGGGGCCAACGTCCTGACTTTC
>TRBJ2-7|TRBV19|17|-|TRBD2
CASSWPSGSGSSNEQYF
TGTGCCAGTAGTTGGCCTAGCGGTTCGGGATCGTCGAACGAGCAGTACTTC
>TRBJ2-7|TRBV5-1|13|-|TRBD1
CASSWTGEDEQYF
TGCGCCAGCAGCTGGACAGGGGAGGACGAGCAGTACTTC
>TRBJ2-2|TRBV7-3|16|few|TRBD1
CASSLISGDSSGELFF
TGTGCCAGCAGCTTAATATCTGGGGACAGCTCCGGGGAGCTGTTTTTT
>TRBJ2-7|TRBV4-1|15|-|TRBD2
CASSQGTSGSHEQYF
TGCGCCAGCAGCCAAGGGACTAGCGGGAGCCACGAGCAGTACTTC
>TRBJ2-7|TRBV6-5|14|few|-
CASSHGANSYEQYF
TGTGCCAGCAGTCACGGGGCCAACTCCTACGAGCAGTACTTC
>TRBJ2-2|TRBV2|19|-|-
CASSEAGGVLQGYTGELFF
TGTGCCAGCAGTGAGGCGGGCGGGGTGCTACAGGGTTACACCGGGGAGCTGTTTTTT
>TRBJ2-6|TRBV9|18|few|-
CASSVSVLDHSGANVLTF
TGTGCCAGCAGCGTCTCGGTACTCGACCACTCTGGGGCCAACGTCCTGACTTTC
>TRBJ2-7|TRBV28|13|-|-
CATVQGDRYEQYF
TGTGCCACCGTACAGGGAGACCGCTACGAGCAGTACTTC
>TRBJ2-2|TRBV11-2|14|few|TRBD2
CASSGLAGGGELFF
TGTGCCAGCAGCGGACTAGCGGGAGGGGGGGAGCTGTTTTTT